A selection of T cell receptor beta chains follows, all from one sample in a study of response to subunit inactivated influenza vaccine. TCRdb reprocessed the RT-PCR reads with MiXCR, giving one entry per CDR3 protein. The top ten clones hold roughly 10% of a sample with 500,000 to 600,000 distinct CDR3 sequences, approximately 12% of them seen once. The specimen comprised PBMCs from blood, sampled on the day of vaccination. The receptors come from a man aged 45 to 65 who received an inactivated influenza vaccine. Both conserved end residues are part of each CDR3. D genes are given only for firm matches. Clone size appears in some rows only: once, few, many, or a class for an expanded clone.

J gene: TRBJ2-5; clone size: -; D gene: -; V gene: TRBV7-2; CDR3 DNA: TGTGCCAGCAGCCCCGGGGACCGCTTTTGGGGCCAGTACTTC; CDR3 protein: CASSPGDRFWGQYF
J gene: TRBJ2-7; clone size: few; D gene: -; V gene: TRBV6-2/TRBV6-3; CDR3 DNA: TGTGCCAGCAGAGACAACGGCAGGAACTCGCCGGGATACGAGCAGTACTTC; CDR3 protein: CASRDNGRNSPGYEQYF
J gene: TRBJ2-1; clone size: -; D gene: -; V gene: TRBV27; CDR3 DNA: TGTGCCAGCAGTTTAAATGGTGGGACACCTGAGCAGTTCTTC; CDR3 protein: CASSLNGGTPEQFF
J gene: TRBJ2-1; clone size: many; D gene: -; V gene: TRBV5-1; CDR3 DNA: TGCGCCAGCAGGGGGAGCACCTACAATGAGCAGTTCTTC; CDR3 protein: CASRGSTYNEQFF
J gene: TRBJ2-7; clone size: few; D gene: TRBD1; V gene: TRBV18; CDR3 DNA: TGTGCCAGCTCACCTTCCGGGACAGGGGGCTACGAGCAGTACTTC; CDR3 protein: CASSPSGTGGYEQYF
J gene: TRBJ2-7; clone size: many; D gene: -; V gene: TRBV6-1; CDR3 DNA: TGTGCCAGCAGTGAACGCCAGGGCCTCAGCTCCTACGAGCAGTACTTC; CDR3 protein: CASSERQGLSSYEQYF
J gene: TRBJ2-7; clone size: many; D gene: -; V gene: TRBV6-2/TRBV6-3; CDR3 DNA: TGTGCCAGCAGTCTCGGGATTATCGGCTACGAGCAGTACTTC; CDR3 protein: CASSLGIIGYEQYF
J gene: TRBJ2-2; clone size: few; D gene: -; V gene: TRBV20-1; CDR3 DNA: TGCAGTGCTCGAGAAGAGAACACCGGGGAGCTGTTTTTT; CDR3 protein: CSAREENTGELFF
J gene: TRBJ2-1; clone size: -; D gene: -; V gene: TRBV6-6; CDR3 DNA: TGTGCCTCCGGAGGGGGGACCTACAATGAGCAGTTCTTC; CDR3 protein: CASGGGTYNEQFF
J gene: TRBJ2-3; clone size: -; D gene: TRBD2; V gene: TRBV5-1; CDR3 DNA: TGCGCCAGCAGCCGGGGGGTAGCGTGGTTCACAGATACGCAGTATTTT; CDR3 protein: CASSRGVAWFTDTQYF
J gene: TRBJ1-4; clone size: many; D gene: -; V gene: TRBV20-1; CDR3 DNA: TGCAGTGCTAGTTTTGGCCCAACTAATGAAAAACTGTTTTTT; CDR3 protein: CSASFGPTNEKLFF